The present entry profiles one TCR beta chain with its context. This clonotype was recorded once. Its target antigen remains unknown. Per-nucleotide qualities are absent, and no much larger clonotype sits a single base away. One read offers little support. V ends up 4 bases short and J 5 bases short, with an unmatched junction base count of 10. From the cysteine through the phenylalanine, the CDR3 covers 15 amino acids. Of the read, only the CDR3 DNA is kept; its 45 bases are in frame from base 1. CDR1 and CDR2 are drawn from the germline V gene: SGHRS, YFSETQ. This specimen comes from a study of neurological immune-mediated disorders (dated by TCRdb to about 2019). Broadly, across the study: The study compared peripheral blood TCR-beta repertoires of HTLV-I-associated myelopathy (HAM/TSP) patients, multiple sclerosis patients and healthy controls using UMI-based sequencing. The cohort comprised 68 subjects: 14 HAM/TSP patients, approximately 34 multiple sclerosis patients and 20 or so healthy controls. Alongside PBMC samples, the set of around 99 TCR-beta libraries contained longitudinal samples, technical triplicates, and paired CD4+ and CD8+ T-cell subsets that had been sorted.

cDNA synthesis used template-switch 5'RACE with a primer carrying a 10-nucleotide random unique molecular identifier tagging each TCR transcript. Each sequencing run produced over 170 million TCR-beta sequences covering 15-18 subjects. Total RNA was extracted with the RNeasy kit. The KAPA Real-time Library Amplification kit was used to amplify TCR-beta VDJ regions with primers for the TCR constant region and the 5'RACE anchor. Sample indexes and Illumina adaptors were added in a first PCR, and a second PCR then increased library yield. The roughly 650 bp TCR product was size-selected on a 2% E-gel SizeSelection system after Ampure bead purification. Before pooling, library quality was assessed on a Bioanalyzer, concentration was determined with Qubit, and library quantification was performed with the Kapa Library Quantification kit. An Illumina HiSeq 2500 sequenced the libraries paired-end 2 x 150 bp. To increase sequence diversity, roughly 25-31% phiX was spiked into each library pool. Per the source publication's procedure: Quality-filtered reads were processed with the UMI-based MiGEC pipeline, and over 90% of raw TCR sequences were removed by the MiGEC pipeline during error correction. IMGT germline references were used for aligning VDJ genes, and each clonotype was defined as a unique CDR3 amino acid sequence together with its V-J genes. Clonal expansion, Shannon diversity, and CDR3 relatedness (CalcPairwiseDistances, ClusterSamples) were evaluated with VDJtools, and phylogenetic trees were built with CLCbio workbench. Using coefficient-of-variation modelling across technical triplicates, the study counted a clone as expanded if it had at least 8 unique UMIs. TCRdb trimmed the raw reads at Q25, called clones with MiXCR and kept productive beta chains. Each entry is one CDR3 protein sequence, shown with its most common DNA and genes. TCRdb assigned the V and J calls; the authors' analysis was not used. The sample table lists around 30,000 distinct CDR3 sequences, about 4% of them with a count of one. Of the sample, about 23% falls within the top ten clones.

Results the study describes overall, beyond this receptor: No identical CDR3 amino acid sequences were shared among expanded clones across subjects, suggesting private TCR-beta repertoires in all groups. TCR clonal expansion was highest in HAM/TSP patients and lowest in MS patients, with MS patients falling below even healthy controls.

The healthy controls were volunteers from blood banks in Maryland, USA. TCR libraries for sorted subsets were made from about 1 million sorted CD4+ or CD8+ T cells. Peripheral blood underwent Ficoll-Hypaque density gradient centrifugation to isolate PBMCs, which were then cryopreserved in liquid nitrogen. The study also sequenced paired sorted CD4+ and CD8+ subsets from healthy controls, HAM/TSP patients and MS patients. The source is a woman in her thirties or forties in good health. Sequencing input: CD4+ T cells from blood. This chain is built from TRBV5-1 and TRBJ1-1; TRBD1 matches 8 bases in the middle. The CDR3 reads as follows: CASSPSQGARTEAFF. The nucleotides are TGCGCCAGCAGCCCCTCGCAGGGGGCGCGGACTGAAGCTTTCTTT.